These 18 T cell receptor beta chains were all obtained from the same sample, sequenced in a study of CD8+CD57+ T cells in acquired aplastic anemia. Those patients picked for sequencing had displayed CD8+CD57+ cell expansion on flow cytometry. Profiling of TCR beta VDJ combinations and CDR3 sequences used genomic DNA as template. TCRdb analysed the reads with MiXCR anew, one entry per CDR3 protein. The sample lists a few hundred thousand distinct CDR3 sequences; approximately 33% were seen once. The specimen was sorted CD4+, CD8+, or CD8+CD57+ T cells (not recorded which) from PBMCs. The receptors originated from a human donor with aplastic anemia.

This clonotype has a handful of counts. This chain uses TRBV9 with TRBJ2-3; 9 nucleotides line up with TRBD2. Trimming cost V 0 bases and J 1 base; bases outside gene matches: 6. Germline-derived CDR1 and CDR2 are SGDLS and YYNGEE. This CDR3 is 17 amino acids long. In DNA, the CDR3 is TGTGCCAGCAGCGTAGGCGGCGGGAGGGGCGGCACAGATACGCAGTATTTT. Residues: CASSVGGGRGGTDTQYF.

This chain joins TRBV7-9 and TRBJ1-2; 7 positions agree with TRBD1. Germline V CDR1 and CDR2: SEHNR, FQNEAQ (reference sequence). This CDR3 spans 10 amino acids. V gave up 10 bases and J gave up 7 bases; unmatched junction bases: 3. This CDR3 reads CATRGFGYTF. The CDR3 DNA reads TGTGCCACCAGGGGGTTTGGCTACACCTTC. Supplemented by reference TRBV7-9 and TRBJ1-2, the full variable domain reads DTGVSQNPRHKITKRGQNVTFRCDPISEHNRLYWYRQTLGQGPEFLTYFQNEAQLEKSRLLSDRFSAERPKGSFSTLEIQRTEQGDSAMYLCATRGFGYTFGSGTRLTVV.

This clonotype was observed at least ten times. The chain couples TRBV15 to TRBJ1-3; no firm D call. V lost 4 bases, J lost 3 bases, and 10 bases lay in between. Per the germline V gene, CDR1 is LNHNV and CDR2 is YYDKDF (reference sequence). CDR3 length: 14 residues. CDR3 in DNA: TGTGCCACCAGCACTGTGACATTTGGAAACACCATATATTTT. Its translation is CATSTVTFGNTIYF. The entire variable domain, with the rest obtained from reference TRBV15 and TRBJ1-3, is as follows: DAMVIQNPRYQVTQFGKPVTLSCSQTLNHNVMYWYQQKSSQAPKLLFHYYDKDFNNEADTPDNFQSRRPNTSFCFLDIRSPGLGDTAMYLCATSTVTFGNTIYFGEGSWLTVV.

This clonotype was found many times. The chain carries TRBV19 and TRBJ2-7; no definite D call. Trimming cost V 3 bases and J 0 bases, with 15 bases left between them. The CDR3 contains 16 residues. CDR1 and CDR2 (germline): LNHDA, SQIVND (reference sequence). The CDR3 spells CASSIGVAPFSYEQYF. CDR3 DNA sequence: TGTGCCAGTAGTATCGGTGTTGCCCCCTTCTCCTACGAGCAGTACTTC.

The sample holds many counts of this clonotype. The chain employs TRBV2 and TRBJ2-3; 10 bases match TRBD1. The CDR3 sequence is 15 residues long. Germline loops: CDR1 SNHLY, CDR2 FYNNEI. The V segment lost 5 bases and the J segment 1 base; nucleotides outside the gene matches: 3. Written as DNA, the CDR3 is TGTGCCAGCAGTTCCGGGACAGGGGGCACAGATACGCAGTATTTT. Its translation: CASSSGTGGTDTQYF.

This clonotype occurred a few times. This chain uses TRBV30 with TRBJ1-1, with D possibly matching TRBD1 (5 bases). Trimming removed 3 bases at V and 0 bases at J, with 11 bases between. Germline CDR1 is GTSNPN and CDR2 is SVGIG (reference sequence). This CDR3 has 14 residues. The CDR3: CAWRARQMNTEAFF. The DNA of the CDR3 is TGTGCCTGGAGAGCTAGACAGATGAACACTGAAGCTTTCTTT.

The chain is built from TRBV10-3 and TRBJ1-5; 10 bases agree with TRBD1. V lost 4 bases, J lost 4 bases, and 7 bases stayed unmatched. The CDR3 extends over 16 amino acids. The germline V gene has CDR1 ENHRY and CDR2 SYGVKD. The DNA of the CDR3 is TGTGCCATCAGTGCTAGGCGGGGACAGGGGAATCAGCCCCAGCATTTT. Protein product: CAISARRGQGNQPQHF.

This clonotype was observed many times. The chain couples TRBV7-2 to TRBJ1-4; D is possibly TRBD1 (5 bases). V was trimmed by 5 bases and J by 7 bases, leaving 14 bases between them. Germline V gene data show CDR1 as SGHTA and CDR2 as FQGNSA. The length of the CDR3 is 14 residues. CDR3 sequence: CASSPRGLGEKLFF. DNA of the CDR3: TGTGCCAGCAGCCCCCGGGGACTTGGTGAAAAACTGTTTTTT.

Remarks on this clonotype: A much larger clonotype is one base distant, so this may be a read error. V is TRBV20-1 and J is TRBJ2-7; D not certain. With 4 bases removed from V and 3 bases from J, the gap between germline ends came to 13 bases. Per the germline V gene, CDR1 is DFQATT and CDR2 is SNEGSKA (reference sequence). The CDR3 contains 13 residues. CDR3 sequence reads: CSATVAASYEQYF. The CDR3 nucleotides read TGCAGTGCTACGGTAGCAGCGAGCTACGAGCAGTACTTC.

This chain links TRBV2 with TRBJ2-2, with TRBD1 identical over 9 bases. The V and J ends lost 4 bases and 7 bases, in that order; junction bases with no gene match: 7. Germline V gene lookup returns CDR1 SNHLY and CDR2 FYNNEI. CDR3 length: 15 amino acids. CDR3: CASSGDRVLGGELFF. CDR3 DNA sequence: TGTGCCAGCAGTGGGGACAGGGTTCTAGGCGGGGAGCTGTTTTTT.

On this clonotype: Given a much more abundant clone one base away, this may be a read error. The CDR3 protein is CSAREDRNYSYTF. DNA for the CDR3: TGCAGTGCTAGAGAGGACAGGAACTATAGCTACACCTTC. The rearrangement links TRBV20-1 to TRBJ1-2; 7 bases are a match to TRBD1. The germline CDR1 and CDR2 sequences are DFQATT and SNEGSKA (reference sequence). The CDR3 loop spans 13 amino acids.

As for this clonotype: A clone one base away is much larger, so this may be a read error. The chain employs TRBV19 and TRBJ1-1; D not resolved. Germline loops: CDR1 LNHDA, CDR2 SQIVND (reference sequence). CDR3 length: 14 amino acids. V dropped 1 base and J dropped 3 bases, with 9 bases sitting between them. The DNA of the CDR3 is TGTGCCAGTAGTATAGTCGGTCTGGACACTGAAGCTTTCTTT. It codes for CASSIVGLDTEAFF.

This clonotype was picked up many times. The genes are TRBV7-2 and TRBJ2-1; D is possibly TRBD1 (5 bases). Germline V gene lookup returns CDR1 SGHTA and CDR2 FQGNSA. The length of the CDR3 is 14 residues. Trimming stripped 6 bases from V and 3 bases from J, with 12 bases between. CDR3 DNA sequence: TGTGCCAGCAGACCAGGGATCATCTACAATGAGCAGTTCTTC. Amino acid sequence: CASRPGIIYNEQFF.

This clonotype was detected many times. The CDR3 here is CASSEAGGEQYF. The CDR3 coding sequence is TGCGCCAGCAGTGAGGCAGGGGGGGAGCAGTACTTC. The J gene is TRBJ2-7, the V gene TRBV10-2; D is possibly TRBD1 (7 bases). The CDR3 loop spans 12 amino acids. Trimming took off 2 bases at V and 7 bases at J, with 9 bases between the two ends. CDR1 WSHSY and CDR2 SAAADI come from the germline V gene.

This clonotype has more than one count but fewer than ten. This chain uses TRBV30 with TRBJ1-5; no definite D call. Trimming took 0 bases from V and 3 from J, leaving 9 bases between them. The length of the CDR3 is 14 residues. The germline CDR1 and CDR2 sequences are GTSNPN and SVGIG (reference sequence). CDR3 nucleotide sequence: TGTGCCTGGAGTGTTGACACCGTCAATCAGCCCCAGCATTTT. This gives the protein CAWSVDTVNQPQHF.

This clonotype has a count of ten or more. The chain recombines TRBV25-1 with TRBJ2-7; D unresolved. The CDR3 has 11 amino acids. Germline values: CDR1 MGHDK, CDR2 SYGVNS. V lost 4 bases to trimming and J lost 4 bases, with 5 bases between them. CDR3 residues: CASSGWYEQYF. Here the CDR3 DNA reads TGTGCCAGCAGTGGTTGGTACGAGCAGTACTTC.

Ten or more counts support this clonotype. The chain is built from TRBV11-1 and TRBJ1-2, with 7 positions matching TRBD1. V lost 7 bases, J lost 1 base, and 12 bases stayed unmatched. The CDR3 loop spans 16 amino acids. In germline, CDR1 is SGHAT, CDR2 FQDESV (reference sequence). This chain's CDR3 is CASTPSGAGGNYGYTF. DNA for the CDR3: TGTGCCAGCACCCCTAGTGGGGCAGGGGGTAACTATGGCTACACCTTC.

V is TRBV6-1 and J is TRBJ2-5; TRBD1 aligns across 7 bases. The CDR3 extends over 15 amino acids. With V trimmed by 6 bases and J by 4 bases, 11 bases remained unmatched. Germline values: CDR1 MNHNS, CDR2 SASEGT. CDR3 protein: CASSAGGERRETQYF. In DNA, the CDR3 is TGTGCCAGCAGCGCAGGGGGAGAGAGGAGAGAGACCCAGTACTTC.